This T cell receptor beta chain was identified in a study of T cell responses to AZD1222 COVID-19 vaccine. Findings and caveats of the study: No repertoire was sampled before or during the peak T cell response, only after it. In a largely white British group with more females than males, clonal diversity was possibly underestimated. Within unmutated variant regions lay the reported targets of nearly half of spike-specific TCRs.

This table comes from immunoSEQ multiplex PCR, and its TCRdb copy is limited to in-frame clones, with some not included. The data show about 120,000 clones, around 90% seen once. Only one count was recorded for this clone. Its antigen is currently unknown. The CDR3 consists of 12 residues. V was trimmed by 4 bases and J by 10 bases, leaving 14 bases between them. The germline V gene has CDR1 SGHNT and CDR2 YYREEE (reference sequence). The sequence came from an adult in good health. The sample in question was peripheral blood, obtained on day 0 of MenACWY control vaccination. The chain combines TRBV5-4 with TRBJ1-1, with a weak D call TRBD1 (5 bases). DNA of the CDR3: TGTGCCAGCAGCCAGCCGGGACTAGGAGCTTTCTTT. It yields the protein CASSQPGLGAFF.